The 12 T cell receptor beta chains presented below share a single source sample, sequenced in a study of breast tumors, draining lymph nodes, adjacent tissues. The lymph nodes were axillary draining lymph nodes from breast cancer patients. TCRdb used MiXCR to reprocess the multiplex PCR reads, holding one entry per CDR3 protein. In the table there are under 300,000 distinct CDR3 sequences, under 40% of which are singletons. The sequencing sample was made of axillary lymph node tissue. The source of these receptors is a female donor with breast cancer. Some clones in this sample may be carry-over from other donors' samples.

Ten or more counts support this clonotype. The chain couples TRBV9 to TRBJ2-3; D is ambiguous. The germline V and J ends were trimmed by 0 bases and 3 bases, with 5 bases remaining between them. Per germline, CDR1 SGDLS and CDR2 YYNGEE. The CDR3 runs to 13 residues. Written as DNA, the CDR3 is TGTGCCAGCAGCGTAGCTGTTACAGATACGCAGTATTTT. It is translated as CASSVAVTDTQYF.

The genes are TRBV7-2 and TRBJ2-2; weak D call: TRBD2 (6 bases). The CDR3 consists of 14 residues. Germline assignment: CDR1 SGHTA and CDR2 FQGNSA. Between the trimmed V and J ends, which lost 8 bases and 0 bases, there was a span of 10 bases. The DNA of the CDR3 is TGTGCCAGCGGACGCGGGGCGAACACCGGGGAGCTGTTTTTT. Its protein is CASGRGANTGELFF.

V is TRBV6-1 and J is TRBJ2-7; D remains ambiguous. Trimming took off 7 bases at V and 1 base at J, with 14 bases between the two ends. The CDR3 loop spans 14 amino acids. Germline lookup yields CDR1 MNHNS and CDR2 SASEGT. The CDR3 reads CASTTAAFSYEQYF. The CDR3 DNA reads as TGTGCCAGCACGACGGCCGCCTTTTCCTACGAGCAGTACTTC.

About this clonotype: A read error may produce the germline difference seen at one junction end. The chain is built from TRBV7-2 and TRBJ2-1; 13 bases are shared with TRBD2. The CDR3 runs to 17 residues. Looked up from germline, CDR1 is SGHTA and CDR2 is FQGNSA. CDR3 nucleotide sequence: TGTGCCAGCAGCCAGTCCTCCGGGACTAGCGGGACCAATAAGCAGTTCTTC. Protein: CASSQSSGTSGTNKQFF.

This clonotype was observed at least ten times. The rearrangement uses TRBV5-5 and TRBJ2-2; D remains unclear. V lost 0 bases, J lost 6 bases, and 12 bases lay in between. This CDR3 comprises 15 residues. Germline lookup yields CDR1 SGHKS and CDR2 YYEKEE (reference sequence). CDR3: CASSLGRYRAGELFF. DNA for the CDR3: TGTGCCAGCAGCTTGGGCAGGTATAGGGCCGGGGAGCTGTTTTTT.

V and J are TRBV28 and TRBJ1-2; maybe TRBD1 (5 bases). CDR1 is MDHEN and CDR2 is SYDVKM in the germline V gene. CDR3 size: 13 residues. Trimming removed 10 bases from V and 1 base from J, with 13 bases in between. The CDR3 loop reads CATERGGNYGYTF. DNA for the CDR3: TGTGCCACGGAGCGTGGGGGTAACTATGGCTACACCTTC.

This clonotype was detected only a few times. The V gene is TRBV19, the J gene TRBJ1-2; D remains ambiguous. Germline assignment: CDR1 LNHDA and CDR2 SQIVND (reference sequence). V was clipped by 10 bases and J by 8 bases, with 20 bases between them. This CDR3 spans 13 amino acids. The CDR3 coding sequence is TGTGCCACCCGTAGTGGACTAGCGGGAGGCTACACCTTC. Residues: CATRSGLAGGYTF.

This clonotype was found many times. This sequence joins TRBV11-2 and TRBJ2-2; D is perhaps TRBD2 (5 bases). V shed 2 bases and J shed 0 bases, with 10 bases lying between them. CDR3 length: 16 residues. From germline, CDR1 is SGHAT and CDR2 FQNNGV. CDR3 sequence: CASSLFAGSNTGELFF. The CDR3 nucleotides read TGTGCCAGCAGCTTATTTGCGGGCTCGAACACCGGGGAGCTGTTTTTT. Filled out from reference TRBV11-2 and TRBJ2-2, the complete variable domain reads EAGVAQSPRYKIIEKRQSVAFWCNPISGHATLYWYQQILGQGPKLLIQFQNNGVVDDSQLPKDRFSAERLKGVDSTLKIQPAKLEDSAVYLCASSLFAGSNTGELFFGEGSRLTVL.

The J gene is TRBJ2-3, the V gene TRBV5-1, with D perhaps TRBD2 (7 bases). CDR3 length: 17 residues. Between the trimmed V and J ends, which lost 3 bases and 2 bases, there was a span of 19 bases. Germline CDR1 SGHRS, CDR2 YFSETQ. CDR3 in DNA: TGCGCCAGCAGCTCACCTCCATCGGGGGGCTACACAGATACGCAGTATTTT. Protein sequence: CASSSPPSGGYTDTQYF.

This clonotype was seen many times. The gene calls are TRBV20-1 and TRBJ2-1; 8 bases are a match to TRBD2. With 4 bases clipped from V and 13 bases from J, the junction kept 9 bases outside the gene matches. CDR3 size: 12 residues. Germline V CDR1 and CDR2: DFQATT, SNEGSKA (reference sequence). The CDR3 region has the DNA TGCAGTGCTACCCTGATAGCGGGACAACAGTTCTTC. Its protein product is CSATLIAGQQFF.

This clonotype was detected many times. The CDR3 bases are TGTGCCACCTGGGGGGGGGTGACCAATCAGCCCCAGCATTTT. Translated: CATWGGVTNQPQHF. This rearrangement joins TRBV10-3 to TRBJ1-5; a weak D match, TRBD1 (5 bases). Trimming stripped 10 bases from V and 3 bases from J, with 16 bases between. Germline lookup yields CDR1 ENHRY and CDR2 SYGVKD. The CDR3 spans 14 residues.

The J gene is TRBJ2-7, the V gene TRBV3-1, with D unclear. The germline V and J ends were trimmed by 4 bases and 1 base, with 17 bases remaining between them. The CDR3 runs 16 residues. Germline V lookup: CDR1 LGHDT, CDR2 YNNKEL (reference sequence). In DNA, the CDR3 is TGTGCCAGCAGCCGTATGACCTTTACTATTTCCTACGAGCAGTACTTC. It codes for CASSRMTFTISYEQYF.